Presented here are 14 T cell receptor beta chains from one specimen sequenced in a study of T cell clonotyping in hematopoietic cell transplantation (dated by TCRdb to the early 2020s). The receptor library was made with the immunoSEQ multiplex PCR assay. What TCRdb holds here is the immuneACCESS table cut down to in-frame rearrangements. Part of the clones is not present; checked against another copy, under half of the missing clones reflect an unresolved V gene, and the others are unexplained. The sample profile shows about 50,000 clones; just over 85% of them were found once. Of the sample, 5.9% is held by the ten largest clones. The sample's time point label, in plain terms: recipient sample about 28 days before transplant, after cytoreduction. Source: peripheral blood mononuclear cells, taken before stem cell transplant. These receptor sequences come from a man in his fifties or sixties with biphenotypic leukemia. Some clones in this sample may be carry-over from other donors' samples.

The V and J genes are TRBV30 and TRBJ2-5, with 13 nucleotides matching TRBD2. CDR3 length equals 18 residues. The trim removed 0 bases at V and 5 bases at J, leaving 12 bases unmatched. Germline CDR1 is GTSNPN and CDR2 is SVGIG (reference sequence). The CDR3 reads CAWSVGTSGRAMRETQYF. CDR3 sequence (DNA): TGTGCCTGGAGTGTGGGAACTAGCGGGAGGGCGATGAGGGAGACCCAGTACTTC.

The chain combines TRBV30 with TRBJ2-7; maybe TRBD1 (6 bases). Germline V lookup: CDR1 GTSNPN, CDR2 SVGIG (reference sequence). This CDR3 has 12 amino acids. V lost 5 bases to trimming and J lost 4 bases, with 12 bases between them. The CDR3 DNA reads TGTGCCTGGTCACAGGGTAGTTACGAGCAGTACTTC. Translation: CAWSQGSYEQYF.

V usage is TRBV19 and J usage is TRBJ2-2; D is ambiguous. The V end was cut by 5 bases, the J end by 7 bases, with 11 bases between. The CDR3 spans 13 residues. CDR1 and CDR2 from the germline V gene are LNHDA and SQIVND (reference sequence). The CDR3 loop reads CASSLGQGGELFF. The DNA of the CDR3 is TGTGCCAGTAGTCTGGGCCAAGGCGGGGAGCTGTTTTTT. The variable domain in full, with the rest retrieved from reference TRBV19 and TRBJ2-2, is DGGITQSPKYLFRKEGQNVTLSCEQNLNHDAMYWYRQDPGQGLRLIYYSQIVNDFQKGDIAEGYSVSREKKESFPLTVTSAQKNPTAFYLCASSLGQGGELFFGEGSRLTVL.

In nucleotides, the CDR3 is TGTGCCAGCAGCTTCGGGCGAGCTAACTATGGCTACACCTTC. As protein: CASSFGRANYGYTF. V gene TRBV7-2 combines with J gene TRBJ1-2, with D unclear. Trimming stripped 3 bases from V and 0 bases from J, with 8 bases between. The CDR3 contains 14 residues. Germline values: CDR1 SGHTA, CDR2 FQGNSA. The complete variable domain, with remaining parts taken from reference TRBV7-2 and TRBJ1-2, reads GAGVSQSPSNKVTEKGKDVELRCDPISGHTALYWYRQSLGQGLEFLIYFQGNSAPDKSGLPSDRFSAERTGGSVSTLTIQRTQQEDSAVYLCASSFGRANYGYTFGSGTRLTVV.

The rearrangement uses TRBV11-2 and TRBJ2-7, with 7 bases fitting TRBD1. This CDR3 region has 15 residues. The germline V gene encodes CDR1 SGHAT and CDR2 FQNNGV. The V gene end was trimmed by 4 bases and the J gene end by 2 bases; junction bases not matched to a gene: 8. CDR3 sequence reads: CASSSYRGTAYEQYF. CDR3 bases: TGTGCCAGCAGCTCCTACAGGGGTACGGCCTACGAGCAGTACTTC.

This clone was counted once. The J gene is TRBJ1-5, the V gene TRBV6-1; D is undetermined. Per the germline V gene, CDR1 is MNHNS and CDR2 is SASEGT. The CDR3 spans 14 residues. V shed 7 bases and J shed 4 bases, with 14 bases lying between them. In nucleotides, the CDR3 is TGTGCCAGCACTAGAGAGGCTGAGAATCAGCCCCAGCATTTT. Protein sequence: CASTREAENQPQHF.

This clone showed up just once. The V call is TRBV11-3, the J call TRBJ1-2; TRBD1 might be the D (5 bases). The CDR3 spans 13 residues. Germline loops: CDR1 SGHNT, CDR2 YENEEA. V was trimmed by 3 bases and J by 6 bases, leaving 11 bases between them. The CDR3 sequence: CASSFQGYDGYTF. For the CDR3, the DNA is TGTGCCAGCAGCTTCCAGGGTTACGATGGCTACACCTTC. Full variable domain (missing parts from reference TRBV11-3 and TRBJ1-2): EAGVVQSPRYKIIEKKQPVAFWCNPISGHNTLYWYLQNLGQGPELLIRYENEEAVDDSQLPKDRFSAERLKGVDSTLKIQPAELGDSAVYLCASSFQGYDGYTFGSGTRLTVV.

The chain combines TRBV19 with TRBJ1-5, with D hard to call. Germline assignment: CDR1 LNHDA and CDR2 SQIVND (reference sequence). This CDR3 has 14 residues. Deletions cut 9 bases from V and 0 bases from J, with 12 bases between. CDR3 amino acids: CASDPGYSNQPQHF. As DNA, the CDR3 is TGTGCCAGCGACCCGGGTTATAGCAATCAGCCCCAGCATTTT.

The gene calls are TRBV7-9 and TRBJ2-7; TRBD2 might be the D (6 bases). V shed 5 bases and J shed 3 bases, with 20 bases lying between them. This CDR3 spans 16 amino acids. Per the germline V gene, CDR1 is SEHNR and CDR2 is FQNEAQ (reference sequence). The CDR3 sequence: CASSPRASDSYYEQYF. As DNA, the CDR3 is TGTGCCAGCAGCCCTCGGGCTAGCGACAGTTACTACGAGCAGTACTTC.

In this sample, this clone turned up a few times. The V gene is TRBV11-2, the J gene TRBJ2-7, with 8 bases matching TRBD2. Germline V gene lookup returns CDR1 SGHAT and CDR2 FQNNGV. Trimming took 1 base from V and 3 from J; bases not matched to a gene: 5. This CDR3 is 15 amino acids long. The CDR3 sequence is CASSLVREGGYEQYF. DNA for the CDR3: TGTGCCAGCAGCTTAGTTCGGGAGGGGGGCTACGAGCAGTACTTC.

CDR3 nucleotides: TGTGCCAGCAGCGTAGGGGCCTCCGGGGGCACTGAAGCTTTCTTT. This codes for CASSVGASGGTEAFF. The genes are TRBV9 and TRBJ1-1, with D perhaps matching TRBD1 (5 bases). The V gene's germline CDR1 is SGDLS and CDR2 YYNGEE. The CDR3 runs 15 residues. The V end lost 0 bases, the J end lost 4 bases, and 13 bases lay between the germline ends.

The chain couples TRBV9 to TRBJ2-2, with D perhaps TRBD1 (6 bases). In germline, CDR1 is SGDLS, CDR2 YYNGEE. V was pared by 3 bases and J by 1 base, with 16 bases between. This CDR3 comprises 17 residues. CDR3 coding DNA: TGTGCCAGCAGCGCGCGATTGACAGGATTGAACACCGGGGAGCTGTTTTTT. It yields the protein CASSARLTGLNTGELFF.

The chain is built from TRBV28 and TRBJ1-5, with 10 bases matching TRBD1. CDR1 is MDHEN and CDR2 is SYDVKM in the germline V gene. The CDR3 covers 16 residues. V trimming: 5 bases; J trimming: 3 bases; junction bases outside the gene matches: 7. The CDR3 here is CASSPGTGDPNQPQHF. The CDR3 DNA is TGTGCCAGCAGTCCCGGGACAGGGGATCCCAATCAGCCCCAGCATTTT.

The V call is TRBV10-3, the J call TRBJ1-2; weak D call: TRBD1 (5 bases). This CDR3 contains 14 residues. The germline gives CDR1 ENHRY, CDR2 SYGVKD. V lost 10 bases and J 2 bases, leaving 17 bases between the germline ends. The CDR3 is CATRGRQGNYGYTF. CDR3 bases: TGTGCCACCCGGGGAAGGCAGGGCAACTATGGCTACACCTTC.